The subject of this entry is one T cell receptor beta chain. Its antigen is unknown. Time point defined: baseline pretreatment blood. Treatment defined: 15 Gy SBRT to primary tumor, nephrectomy 4 weeks later. Clear cell pathology was present in this patient's renal cell carcinoma. This specimen comes from a study of radiation and T cells in renal cell carcinoma. The CDR3 consists of 13 residues. CDR1 is SGDLS, CDR2 YYNGEE, per germline. Trimming shortened V by 4 bases and J by 4 bases, and 9 bases separated the two germline ends. Study-wide points: Top tumor clonotypes rose in blood 2 weeks post-radiation, then contracted.

The data were produced by immunoSEQ multiplex PCR, yet TCRdb's version contains in-frame clones alone and is incomplete. The table lists tens of thousands of clones, 70% to 85% of them singletons, with roughly 7% in the top ten. J is TRBJ2-4 and V is TRBV9, with D possibly TRBD1 on 6 matching bases. This receptor was taken from a man in his sixties with renal cell carcinoma. The sequenced sample was blood, obtained from a patient whose treatment included radiotherapy and nephrectomy. The CDR3 DNA sequence: TGTGCCAGCAGCTCCCAGGGGAAAAACATTCAGTACTTC. Amino acids: CASSSQGKNIQYF.